Shown below are 5 T cell receptor beta chains from a single sample sequenced in a study of blood T cell repertoires in COVID-19. Sequencing used immunoSEQ multiplex PCR; TCRdb keeps in-frame clones, though not all of them. Of about 40,000 clones in the sample, roughly 80% were seen once. Sequenced input: peripheral blood. The receptors come from a woman aged 60-75 years with acute or convalescent COVID-19.

This chain uses TRBV7-8 with TRBJ2-5; 7 bases align to TRBD1. J lost 2 bases, V lost 1 base, and 10 bases had no gene match. This CDR3 region has 17 residues. The germline V gene has CDR1 SGHVS and CDR2 FQNEAQ. The CDR3, as DNA: TGTGCCAGCAGCTTAGAAGCCGGGACAGACGTACAAGAGACCCAGTACTTC. Translating gives CASSLEAGTDVQETQYF. Drawing the rest from reference TRBV7-8 and TRBJ2-5, the complete variable domain is GAGVSQSPRYKVAKRGQDVALRCDPISGHVSLFWYQQALGQGPEFLTYFQNEAQLDKSGLPSDRFFAERPEGSVSTLKIQRTQQEDSAVYLCASSLEAGTDVQETQYFGPGTRLLVL.

This chain connects TRBV19 to TRBJ1-2; D gene ambiguous. Between the trimmed V and J ends, which lost 3 bases and 4 bases, there was a span of 15 bases. The CDR3 totals 15 residues. The germline gives CDR1 LNHDA, CDR2 SQIVND (reference sequence). The CDR3 loop reads CASSIGVQGGYGYTF. The DNA of the CDR3 is TGTGCCAGTAGTATCGGCGTACAAGGAGGCTATGGCTACACCTTC.

The chain recombines TRBV12-3 or TRBV12-4 with TRBJ1-1, with 7 positions matching TRBD1. Losses at the gene ends were 3 bases for V and 4 bases for J; bases not matched to a gene: 2. The CDR3 is 13 residues long. CDR3 in DNA: TGTGCCAGCAGTTTGGGGACAGCCACTGAAGCTTTCTTT. Its protein product is CASSLGTATEAFF.

In this sample, this clone turned up a few times. The chain recombines TRBV13 with TRBJ2-7; D might be TRBD1 (5 bases). V gave up 4 bases and J gave up 3 bases, with 19 bases separating them. The CDR3 sequence is 16 residues long. In germline, CDR1 is PRHDT, CDR2 FYEKMQ (reference sequence). This CDR3 is CASSSLGLTASYEQYF. In DNA, the CDR3 is TGTGCCAGCAGCTCCCTAGGATTGACAGCGAGCTACGAGCAGTACTTC.

This clone is termed medium-sized. This chain links TRBV5-1 with TRBJ1-2; TRBD1 might be the D (5 bases). Germline V gene data show CDR1 as SGHRS and CDR2 as YFSETQ. V lost 0 bases and J 6 bases, leaving 12 bases between the germline ends. The CDR3 is 14 residues long. The CDR3 DNA reads as TGCGCCAGCAGCTTGGTGGCAGGGAAGAATGGCTACACCTTC. Amino acids: CASSLVAGKNGYTF.